This T cell receptor beta chain derives from a study of Tregs in tolerant kidney transplant recipients. Findings and limits, study-wide: Biological reproducibility was not directly addressed in this study. Donor-specific Treg expansion exceeded global Treg expansion in tolerant patients, suggesting antigen drive.

Here immunoSEQ multiplex PCR was the method, and the copy in TCRdb shows in-frame clones only, minus some. The sample has 100,000 to 130,000 clones; around 90% are singletons. CDR1 is SGHVS and CDR2 is FQNEAQ in the germline V gene. The V and J ends lost 8 bases and 5 bases, in that order; junction bases with no gene match: 12. CDR3 length equals 15 residues. Details on this clone: What it recognizes is unknown.

Unstimulated regulatory T cells (CD4+CD25+CD127-), CD4+CD25- non-regulatory cells, CD4 and CD8 cells were FACS-sorted from thawed PBMCs. Sequencing used CD4+ T cells from blood, obtained before the transplant. The rearrangement links TRBV7-8 to TRBJ2-3; TRBD2 matches at 8 bases. The receptor's source is a human donor who received a combined kidney and bone marrow transplant. The CDR3 coding sequence is TGTGCCAGCGTTCGACGTGGCGGGGGGATAGATACGCAGTATTTT. Protein sequence: CASVRRGGGIDTQYF.